This T cell receptor beta chain was recorded in a study of CD8 T cells in Susac syndrome. The CDR3 runs to 13 residues. V dropped 3 bases and J dropped 1 base, with 6 bases sitting between them. Germline CDR1 LNHDA, CDR2 SQIVND (reference sequence). RNA amounts of roughly 0.45 to 1 ug underwent reverse transcription with random hexamers. TCRdb ran MiXCR on the immunoSEQ multiplex PCR reads and lists one entry per CDR3 protein. The sample lists about 300,000 distinct CDR3 sequences; approximately 85% were seen once. The gene calls are TRBV19 and TRBJ1-1; D unresolved. The receptor was isolated from a human donor with multiple sclerosis. The sample consisted of CD8+ T cells from PBMCs. The CDR3 spells CASSILANTEAFF. In DNA form, the CDR3 reads TGTGCCAGTAGTATTCTAGCGAACACTGAAGCTTTCTTT. Based on the CDR3 plus reference TRBV19 and TRBJ1-1, the full variable domain is DGGITQSPKYLFRKEGQNVTLSCEQNLNHDAMYWYRQDPGQGLRLIYYSQIVNDFQKGDIAEGYSVSREKKESFPLTVTSAQKNPTAFYLCASSILANTEAFFGQGTRLTVV.